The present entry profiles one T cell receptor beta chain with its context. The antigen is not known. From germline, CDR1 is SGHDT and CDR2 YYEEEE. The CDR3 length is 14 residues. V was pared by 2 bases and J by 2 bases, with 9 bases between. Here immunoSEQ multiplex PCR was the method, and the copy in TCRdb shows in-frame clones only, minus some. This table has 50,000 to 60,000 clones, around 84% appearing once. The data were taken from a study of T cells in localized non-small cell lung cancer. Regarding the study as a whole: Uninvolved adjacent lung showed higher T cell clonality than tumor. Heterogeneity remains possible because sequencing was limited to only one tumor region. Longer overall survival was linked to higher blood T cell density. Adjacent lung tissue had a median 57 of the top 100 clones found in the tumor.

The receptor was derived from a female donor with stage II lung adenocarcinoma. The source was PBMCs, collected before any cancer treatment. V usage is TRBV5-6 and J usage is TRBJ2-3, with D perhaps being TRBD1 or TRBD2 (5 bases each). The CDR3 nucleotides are TGTGCCAGCAGCTTCGGGGACCCCACAGATACGCAGTATTTT. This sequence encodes CASSFGDPTDTQYF. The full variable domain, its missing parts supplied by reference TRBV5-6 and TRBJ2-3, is DAGVTQSPTHLIKTRGQQVTLRCSPKSGHDTVSWYQQALGQGPQFIFQYYEEEERQRGNFPDRFSGHQFPNYSSELNVNALLLGDSALYLCASSFGDPTDTQYFGPGTRLTVL.